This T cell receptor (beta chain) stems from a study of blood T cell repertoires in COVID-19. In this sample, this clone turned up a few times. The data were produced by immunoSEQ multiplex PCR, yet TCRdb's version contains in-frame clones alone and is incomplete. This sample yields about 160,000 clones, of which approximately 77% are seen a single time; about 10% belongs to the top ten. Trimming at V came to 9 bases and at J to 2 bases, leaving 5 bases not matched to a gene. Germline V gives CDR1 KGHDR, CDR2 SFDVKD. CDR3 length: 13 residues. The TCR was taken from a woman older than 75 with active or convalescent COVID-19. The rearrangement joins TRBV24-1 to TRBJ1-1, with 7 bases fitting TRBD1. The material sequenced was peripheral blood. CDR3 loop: CATSRDSNTEAFF. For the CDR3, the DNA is TGTGCCACCTCCCGGGACAGCAACACTGAAGCTTTCTTT.